These 20 T cell receptor beta chains share one sample of origin, sequenced in a study of blood T cell repertoires in COVID-19. Profiled with immunoSEQ multiplex PCR; TCRdb holds only in-frame clones, not every one. Among under 40,000 clones listed, approximately 94% were seen once. Sequencing was carried out using peripheral blood. The source of these receptors is a human donor with active COVID-19. The donor label of this sample is uncertain.

The genes are TRBV19 and TRBJ2-3; possible D gene TRBD1, 5 bases. Germline CDR1 is LNHDA and CDR2 is SQIVND (reference sequence). Trimming took 3 bases from V and 2 from J, leaving 9 bases between them. The CDR3 is 14 residues long. CDR3 sequence reads: CASSIVRATDTQYF. CDR3 DNA: TGTGCCAGTAGTATTGTCAGGGCCACAGATACGCAGTATTTT.

The J gene is TRBJ2-4, the V gene TRBV6-1, with D perhaps matching TRBD1 (6 bases). Germline V lookup: CDR1 MNHNS, CDR2 SASEGT. Trimming shortened V by 11 bases and J by 6 bases, and 11 bases separated the two germline ends. CDR3 length equals 11 residues. CDR3 loop: CAYRESNIQYF. The CDR3, as DNA: TGTGCCTACAGGGAGTCAAACATTCAGTACTTC.

This rearrangement joins TRBV10-1 to TRBJ1-2; no firm D call. The CDR3 runs 14 residues. V lost 3 bases to trimming and J lost 4 bases, with 12 bases between them. The germline gives CDR1 WNHNN, CDR2 SYGVQD (reference sequence). DNA for the CDR3: TGCGCCAGCAGTGAACCACACAGTCCCTATGGCTACACCTTC. This gives the protein CASSEPHSPYGYTF.

The gene calls are TRBV27 and TRBJ1-2; maybe TRBD1 (5 bases). V shed 5 bases and J shed 6 bases, with 16 bases lying between them. The V gene's germline CDR1 is MNHEY and CDR2 SMNVEV (reference sequence). CDR3 length: 14 amino acids. The CDR3: CASSPPWGRDGYTF. For the CDR3, the DNA is TGTGCCAGCAGTCCCCCTTGGGGCAGGGATGGCTACACCTTC.

CDR3 in amino acids: CASSAVYGYTF. CDR3 nucleotide sequence: TGTGCCAGCAGCGCAGTGTATGGCTACACCTTC. The rearrangement joins TRBV7-9 to TRBJ1-2; D not certain. The CDR3 loop spans 11 amino acids. V was shortened by 5 bases and J by 5 bases, with 6 bases between the two germline ends. Germline V CDR1 and CDR2: SEHNR, FQNEAQ (reference sequence). Complete variable domain (other parts from reference TRBV7-9 and TRBJ1-2): DTGVSQNPRHKITKRGQNVTFRCDPISEHNRLYWYRQTLGQGPEFLTYFQNEAQLEKSRLLSDRFSAERPKGSFSTLEIQRTEQGDSAMYLCASSAVYGYTFGSGTRLTVV.

The sample holds one count of this clone. The CDR3 sequence is CASSLPGTDTQYF. CDR3 DNA sequence: TGTGCCAGCAGCTTACCAGGGACAGATACGCAGTATTTT. This chain connects TRBV7-8 to TRBJ2-3, with D maybe TRBD1 (5 bases). The germline V and J ends were trimmed by 2 bases and 3 bases, with 6 bases remaining between them. The CDR3 has 13 amino acids. The germline V gene has CDR1 SGHVS and CDR2 FQNEAQ.

The CDR3 DNA follows: TGTGCCAGCAGCTCAGCTAGCGGGGGTTACGAGCAGTACTTC. It encodes CASSSASGGYEQYF. J is TRBJ2-7 and V is TRBV11-2, with TRBD2 matching 10 bases. The germline V gene encodes CDR1 SGHAT and CDR2 FQNNGV. This CDR3 is 14 amino acids long. The trim removed 4 bases at V and 4 bases at J, leaving 4 bases unmatched.

V usage is TRBV7-2 and J usage is TRBJ2-3; 13 bases match TRBD2. CDR1 and CDR2 (germline): SGHTA, FQGNSA. The CDR3 sequence is 16 residues long. Trimming cost V 5 bases and J 2 bases; bases outside gene matches: 4. DNA of the CDR3: TGTGCCAGCAGCACCGGGACTAGCGGGAACACAGATACGCAGTATTTT. Its translation: CASSTGTSGNTDTQYF.

CDR3 nucleotide sequence: TGTGCCAGCAGCAGACTAGCGGGGGGATTCGAACAGTTCTTC. Translating it yields CASSRLAGGFEQFF. The chain combines TRBV11-3 with TRBJ2-1, with TRBD2 identical over 13 bases. The trim removed 5 bases at V and 13 bases at J, leaving 8 bases unmatched. The CDR3 covers 14 residues. Germline CDR1 is SGHNT and CDR2 is YENEEA.

V is TRBV12-5 and J is TRBJ1-5, with 7 bases identical to TRBD1. CDR1 LGHNT and CDR2 FRNRAP come from the germline V gene. V shed 8 bases, J shed 1 base, and the junction held 5 bases outside the gene matches. The CDR3 is made up of 14 amino acids. The CDR3 nucleotides read TGTGCTAGTACCACAGGGGTCAGCAATCAGCCCCAGCATTTT. Encoded protein: CASTTGVSNQPQHF.

V gene TRBV24-1 combines with J gene TRBJ2-3, with 8 bases identical to TRBD1. The CDR3 consists of 15 residues. Germline-derived CDR1 and CDR2 are KGHDR and SFDVKD. V was clipped by 7 bases and J by 2 bases; unmatched bases: 7. Written as DNA, the CDR3 is TGTGCCACCAGCAGAACAGGGGGGCCCACAGATACGCAGTATTTT. Protein product: CATSRTGGPTDTQYF.

This clone was picked up one time. The chain couples TRBV5-4 to TRBJ2-7; 9 bases are shared with TRBD2. The CDR3 sequence is 16 residues long. V gave up 4 bases and J gave up 3 bases; unmatched junction bases: 11. From germline, CDR1 is SGHNT and CDR2 YYREEE (reference sequence). CDR3 sequence reads: CASSATSGRNFYEQYF. CDR3 coding DNA: TGTGCCAGCAGCGCGACTAGCGGCCGGAATTTCTACGAGCAGTACTTC.

The V and J genes are TRBV19 and TRBJ1-1, with D hard to call. The CDR3 has 16 amino acids. The V end lost 4 bases, the J end lost 3 bases, and 18 bases lay between the germline ends. From germline, CDR1 is LNHDA and CDR2 SQIVND (reference sequence). CDR3 DNA: TGTGCCAGTAGTACTGGGAAGGCCTACGGGGACACTGAAGCTTTCTTT. Translation gives CASSTGKAYGDTEAFF.

The chain has TRBV12-3 or TRBV12-4 and TRBJ1-5, with D uncertain. Trimming cost V 3 bases and J 6 bases, with 9 bases left between them. This CDR3 comprises 13 residues. The CDR3 DNA reads TGTGCCAGCAGTTTTCAGGCAAGTCAGCCCCAGCATTTT. As protein: CASSFQASQPQHF.

The chain carries TRBV7-9 and TRBJ1-6; D uncertain. The V gene's germline CDR1 is SEHNR and CDR2 FQNEAQ (reference sequence). The CDR3 is 16 residues long. V was shortened by 6 bases and J by 3 bases, with 15 bases between the two germline ends. The CDR3 DNA sequence: TGTGCCAGCAGTCTGGGGAGGGAAAACTATAATTCACCCCTCCACTTT. This gives the protein CASSLGRENYNSPLHF.

The chain couples TRBV18 to TRBJ2-3; 14 bases fit TRBD2. CDR3 length: 16 amino acids. Germline V gene data show CDR1 as KGHSH and CDR2 as LQKENI. The V gene end was trimmed by 4 bases and the J gene end by 7 bases; junction bases not matched to a gene: 7. The CDR3: CASSLPGLAGANTQYF. The CDR3 bases are TGTGCCAGCTCACTACCGGGACTAGCGGGAGCCAATACGCAGTATTTT.

The genes are TRBV5-1 and TRBJ1-1; D not certain. Germline values: CDR1 SGHRS, CDR2 YFSETQ. The CDR3 has 14 residues. The V and J ends lost 2 bases and 8 bases respectively, with 16 bases between them. The chain's CDR3 is CASSLMRTTEEAFF. As DNA, the CDR3 is TGCGCCAGCAGCTTAATGAGAACTACTGAGGAAGCTTTCTTT. Based on the CDR3 plus reference TRBV5-1 and TRBJ1-1, the full variable domain is KAGVTQTPRYLIKTRGQQVTLSCSPISGHRSVSWYQQTPGQGLQFLFEYFSETQRNKGNFPGRFSGRQFSNSRSEMNVSTLELGDSALYLCASSLMRTTEEAFFGQGTRLTVV.

The rearrangement links TRBV10-3 to TRBJ1-2; a possible D gene is TRBD1 (6 bases). CDR3 length: 15 residues. V lost 4 bases and J 2 bases, leaving 14 bases between the germline ends. Per the germline V gene, CDR1 is ENHRY and CDR2 is SYGVKD. The CDR3 loop reads CAISAQGGGNYGYTF. In nucleotides, the CDR3 is TGTGCCATCAGTGCGCAAGGGGGGGGCAACTATGGCTACACCTTC.

The chain uses TRBV7-6 and TRBJ2-5; 7 bases map to TRBD2. Germline lookup yields CDR1 SGHVS and CDR2 FNYEAQ. CDR3 size: 15 residues. After removal of 8 bases from V and 2 bases from J, the junction contained 11 bases not matched to a gene. The chain's CDR3 is CASGEVAGVQETQYF. The DNA of the CDR3 is TGTGCCAGCGGGGAGGTAGCGGGTGTGCAAGAGACCCAGTACTTC.

The rearrangement joins TRBV3-1 (or the pseudogene TRBV3-2) to TRBJ2-1, with TRBD1 as a possible D gene (6 bases). This CDR3 has 15 amino acids. Germline CDR1 reads LGHDT; CDR2 reads YNNKEL (reference sequence). Trimming removed 3 bases at V and 6 bases at J, with 15 bases between. CDR3 loop: CASSQVDRLGNEQFF. The DNA for the CDR3 is TGTGCCAGCAGCCAGGTGGACAGATTGGGCAATGAGCAGTTCTTC.